The rows below give T cell receptor beta chains drawn from one sample of a study of blood T cell repertoires in COVID-19. The data were produced by immunoSEQ multiplex PCR, yet TCRdb's version contains in-frame clones alone and is incomplete. The sample has approximately 300,000 clones, more than 90% seen once. The sequencing input was PBMCs or T cells enriched from blood (not recorded which). The receptors were gathered from a woman in her twenties or thirties who had been exposed to COVID-19. Each CDR3 is given with its conserved first and last residue. The D gene is left open where the match is weak. Only some rows state a clone size, as once, few, many or a class for expanded clones.

>few|TRBJ1-2|-|TRBV7-8
CASSLGQRNYGYTF
TGTGCCAGCAGCCTAGGACAGAGAAACTATGGCTACACCTTC
>-|TRBJ2-4|TRBD2|TRBV2
CARSTGGGASKNIQYF
TGTGCCAGGTCGACGGGCGGGGGGGCCTCCAAAAACATTCAGTACTTC
>-|TRBJ1-1|TRBD1|TRBV5-1
CASSFRQGGAGLRNTEAFF
TGCGCCAGCAGCTTCCGACAGGGGGGAGCGGGGCTTAGGAACACTGAAGCTTTCTTT
>-|TRBJ2-7|-|TRBV7-2
CASSLRRGETYEQYF
TGTGCCAGCAGCTTACGTCGGGGAGAAACCTACGAGCAGTACTTC
>once|TRBJ1-5|-|TRBV6-5
CASSPLRTNQPQHF
TGTGCCAGCTCACCCCTGCGAACCAATCAGCCCCAGCATTTT
>-|TRBJ2-2|-|TRBV21-1
CASSKARGETGELFF
TGTGCCAGCAGCAAAGCCCGGGGGGAAACCGGGGAGCTGTTTTTT
>-|TRBJ1-2|-|TRBV18
CASYSSGVNYGYTF
TGTGCCAGCTACTCGTCCGGGGTTAACTATGGCTACACCTTC
>-|TRBJ1-6|-|TRBV27
CASSSRQTSYNSPLHF
TGTGCCAGCAGCTCCAGACAGACCTCCTATAATTCACCCCTCCACTTT
>-|TRBJ1-2|-|TRBV27
CASSLAGGSYGYTF
TGTGCCAGCAGTTTGGCTGGCGGCTCCTATGGCTACACCTTC
>-|TRBJ2-5|-|TRBV30
CAWGKNREETQYF
TGTGCCTGGGGTAAAAACAGGGAAGAGACCCAGTACTTC
>-|TRBJ1-2|-|TRBV9
CASSVATGLYDYGYTF
TGTGCCAGCAGCGTAGCTACAGGGTTGTACGACTATGGCTACACCTTC
>-|TRBJ2-4|-|TRBV5-6
CASSLLSRRNIQYF
TGTGCCAGCAGCTTGTTATCACGGCGGAACATTCAGTACTTC
>-|TRBJ2-5|TRBD2|TRBV3-1/TRBV3-2
CASSQDWRGGGLYQETQYF
TGTGCCAGCAGCCAAGATTGGCGCGGGGGGGGGCTATACCAAGAGACCCAGTACTTC
>once|TRBJ1-4|-|TRBV5-8
CASSLGQSATNEKLFF
TGTGCCAGCAGCCTGGGACAAAGTGCAACTAATGAAAAACTGTTTTTT
>once|TRBJ1-1|-|TRBV4-3
CASSQARLRNTEAFF
TGCGCCAGCAGCCAAGCCCGACTGAGGAACACTGAAGCTTTCTTT
>-|TRBJ2-3|-|TRBV6-5
CASSLIQRDTQYF
TGTGCCAGCAGTCTAATACAGAGAGATACGCAGTATTTT
>-|TRBJ1-3|-|TRBV5-4
CASRSYGFGNTIYF
TGTGCCAGCAGGTCCTACGGGTTTGGAAACACCATATATTTT
>few|TRBJ1-2|-|TRBV28
CASSLTAQYGYTF
TGTGCCAGCAGTTTGACAGCCCAATATGGCTACACCTTC
>-|TRBJ2-1|-|TRBV7-9
CASSPVQAKEQFF
TGTGCCAGCAGCCCGGTACAGGCTAAGGAGCAGTTCTTC
>-|TRBJ1-6|-|TRBV25-1
CASSSPSVNSPLHF
TGTGCCAGCAGTTCTCCGTCAGTAAATTCACCCCTCCACTTT
>-|TRBJ2-2|-|TRBV7-2
CASSLAIQTRHGELFF
TGTGCCAGCAGCTTAGCGATCCAGACGAGACACGGGGAGCTGTTTTTT
>-|TRBJ1-1|-|TRBV5-4
CASSLGTAGRGTTEAFF
TGTGCCAGCAGCTTGGGTACCGCTGGCAGGGGAACGACTGAAGCTTTCTTT
>-|TRBJ1-5|-|TRBV5-1
CASSLVGGSDQPQHF
TGCGCCAGCAGCTTGGTAGGAGGGTCGGATCAGCCCCAGCATTTT
>-|TRBJ2-2|-|TRBV6-5
CASSFRDQGTGELFF
TGTGCCAGCAGTTTCCGGGACCAGGGGACCGGGGAGCTGTTTTTT
>-|TRBJ2-1|TRBD1|TRBV14
CASSQDRQGAYNEQFF
TGTGCCAGCAGCCAAGATAGGCAGGGGGCTTACAATGAGCAGTTCTTC
>-|TRBJ1-6|TRBD1|TRBV7-9
CASSFQGANSPLHF
TGTGCCAGCAGCTTCCAGGGGGCAAACTCACCCCTCCACTTT
>-|TRBJ2-3|TRBD2|TRBV4-3
CASSLGLAGGGDTQYF
TGCGCCAGCAGCCTCGGACTAGCGGGGGGAGGAGATACGCAGTATTTT
>-|TRBJ1-3|-|TRBV19
CASSLYYGTETGNTIYF
TGTGCCAGTAGCCTTTATTACGGTACCGAAACTGGAAACACCATATATTTT
>-|TRBJ1-1|-|TRBV7-9
CASSPQYTEAFF
TGTGCCAGCAGCCCGCAGTACACTGAAGCTTTCTTT
>once|TRBJ1-4|TRBD1|TRBV12-5
CASGLVLTGGEKLFF
TGTGCTAGTGGTTTGGTACTGACAGGGGGTGAAAAACTGTTTTTT
>-|TRBJ2-2|TRBD1|TRBV27
CASSSGTGWGGELFF
TGTGCCAGCAGCTCGGGGACAGGGTGGGGCGGGGAGCTGTTTTTT